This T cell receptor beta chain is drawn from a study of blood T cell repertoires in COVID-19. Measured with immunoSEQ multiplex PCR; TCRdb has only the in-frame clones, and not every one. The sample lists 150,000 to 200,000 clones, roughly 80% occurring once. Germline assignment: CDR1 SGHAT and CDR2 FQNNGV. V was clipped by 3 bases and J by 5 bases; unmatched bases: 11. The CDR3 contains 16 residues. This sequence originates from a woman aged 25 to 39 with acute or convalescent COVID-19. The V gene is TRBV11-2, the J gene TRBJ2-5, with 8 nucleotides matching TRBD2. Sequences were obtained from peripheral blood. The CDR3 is CASSFKIREGPETQYF. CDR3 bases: TGTGCCAGCAGCTTCAAGATACGGGAGGGGCCTGAGACCCAGTACTTC.